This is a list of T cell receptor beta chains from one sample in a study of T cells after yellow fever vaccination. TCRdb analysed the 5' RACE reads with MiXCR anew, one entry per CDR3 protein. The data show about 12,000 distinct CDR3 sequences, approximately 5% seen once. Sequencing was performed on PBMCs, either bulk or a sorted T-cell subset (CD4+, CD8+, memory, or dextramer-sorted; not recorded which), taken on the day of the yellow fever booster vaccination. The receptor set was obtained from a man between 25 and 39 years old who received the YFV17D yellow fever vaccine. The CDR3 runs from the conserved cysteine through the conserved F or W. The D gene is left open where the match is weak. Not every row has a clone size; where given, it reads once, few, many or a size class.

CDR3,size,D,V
CASGGRALDEQFF,many,TRBD2,TRBV7-8
CASSEDRGEDIQYF,medium-sized,TRBD1,TRBV2
CSARPAVSPSSTEAFF,many,-,TRBV20-1
CAISIKQDQPQHF,many,-,TRBV10-3
CASSDVGNYGYTF,many,-,TRBV19
CASNRPPYNEQFF,many,-,TRBV7-8
CASSLGGGAGYTF,few,-,TRBV7-2
CASSPVSYEQYF,medium-sized,-,TRBV10-2
CASTSHSGNRAKNIQYF,many,-,TRBV6-2/TRBV6-3
CASSISSPMGTQYF,many,-,TRBV7-2
CASSDRAGSSYNEQFF,medium-sized,-,TRBV10-2
CAIERSPGTGELFF,medium-sized,-,TRBV10-3
CASSSGGTGTEAFF,-,TRBD1,TRBV10-1
CAISLAGILEPNTGELFF,few,TRBD2,TRBV2
CASSSLAGTSGRRSSNTQYF,medium-sized,TRBD2,TRBV7-8
CSASLTSGRGEQFF,medium-sized,TRBD2,TRBV20-1
CASSTRTGGIYGYTF,medium-sized,TRBD1,TRBV3-1
CASSIPGRGDGYTF,many,-,TRBV27
CASSYGTHGRETQYF,medium-sized,-,TRBV12-3/TRBV12-4
CASSLEDRGSTQYF,many,TRBD1,TRBV11-2
CASSLRSPGTYEQYF,many,-,TRBV5-5
CASSQESGGYTF,many,-,TRBV3-1
CSAGQGVTGELFF,medium-sized,TRBD1,TRBV20-1
CASSLVGADTQYF,medium-sized,-,TRBV7-6
CSARPRTSGSNGELFF,many,TRBD2,TRBV20-1
CASGQQGTVFTQYF,many,TRBD1,TRBV6-1
CSAMRGRDTQYF,many,-,TRBV20-1
CASSFTGAGGYTF,many,-,TRBV7-2
CASNVDSNTGELFF,many,-,TRBV2
CASSLPGLASNTGELFF,many,TRBD2,TRBV5-6
CSVRQLAGVLEQFF,medium-sized,TRBD2,TRBV29-1
CASSPGTGYGNTIYF,many,TRBD1,TRBV18
CSATGASGSPGNEQFF,many,TRBD2,TRBV20-1
CASSYVGAGGNNNEQFF,many,-,TRBV7-3
CASRLVPGQGRNTQYF,many,TRBD1,TRBV27
CASSDRGAGNTIYF,many,TRBD1,TRBV5-4
CASRLPEANEQFF,many,-,TRBV19
CASPTALKNIQYF,many,-,TRBV2
CASSQGQRTYEQYF,many,-,TRBV4-3
CASSLAGGRAANVLTF,many,-,TRBV5-5
CASSLPSRTGGYEQYF,many,TRBD1,TRBV28
CASSLGTGPYGYTF,many,-,TRBV5-1
CSVGPRETQYF,medium-sized,-,TRBV29-1
CSVRAGGNTIYF,many,-,TRBV29-1
CASSQGGLPDTQYF,many,TRBD2,TRBV3-1
CASSLNGGTGGYEQYF,medium-sized,-,TRBV28
CASSLLARNTEAFF,medium-sized,-,TRBV5-6
CSVDYTDTQYF,many,-,TRBV29-1
CASSNPGLHTGELFF,many,-,TRBV7-2
CSARTWNTEAFF,many,-,TRBV20-1
CASSIDGRSDTQYF,-,-,TRBV19
CASSVHSSYNEQFF,many,-,TRBV25-1